These T cell receptor beta chains were read from a single sample in a study of T cells in Graves' hyperthyroidism and ophthalmopathy. TCRdb recomputed calls from the multiplex PCR reads with MiXCR, one row per CDR3 protein. This table holds hundreds of thousands of distinct CDR3 sequences, over 15% found once. Sequencing was carried out using blood. Receptors originate from a woman younger than 35 with Graves' ophthalmopathy. Both conserved end residues are part of each CDR3. D genes are given only for firm matches. Where a row states a size, it is once, few, many or the class of an expanded clone; other rows omit it.

d_call,v_call,j_call,clone_size,cdr3_nt,cdr3_aa
.,TRBV20-1,TRBJ2-1,.,TGCAGTGTTATCCGGGACCGTCTAGTGGTCAGGTCCTACGAGCAGTTCTTC,CSVIRDRLVVRSYEQFF
.,TRBV28,TRBJ2-1,.,TGTGCCAGCAGTCTACATCCACCCACCAATGAGCAGTTCTTC,CASSLHPPTNEQFF
.,TRBV6-1,TRBJ1-4,.,TGTGCCAGCAGTGAAGCGCTTTACAGGGTAGATGAAAAACTGTTTTTT,CASSEALYRVDEKLFF
TRBD2,TRBV4-2,TRBJ2-7,few,TGTGCCAGCAGCCAAGAGGTCGGGACTAGCCACGAGCAGTACTTC,CASSQEVGTSHEQYF
TRBD1,TRBV20-1,TRBJ1-1,many,TGCAGTGCTCCAAGATTCAGGGGGCAGAACACTGAAGCTTTCTTT,CSAPRFRGQNTEAFF
.,TRBV28,TRBJ2-4,many,TGTGCCAGCAGTTTATCGGAAGCACTAGCCAAAAACATTCAGTACTTC,CASSLSEALAKNIQYF
TRBD1,TRBV4-1,TRBJ1-2,.,TGCGCCAGCAGCCAACCAGGACAGGCGGAGGACTATGGCTACACCTTC,CASSQPGQAEDYGYTF
.,TRBV19,TRBJ2-3,few,TGTGCCAGTAGTATGGGAGGGGGAGGAAATACGCAGTATTTT,CASSMGGGGNTQYF
.,TRBV4-2,TRBJ1-1,few,TGTGCCAGCAGCGCCCCAGGAATGGATTCTTCCACTGAAGCTTTCTTT,CASSAPGMDSSTEAFF
.,TRBV3-1,TRBJ2-6,few,TGTGCCAGCAGCCAGGTTTTGAGAGGTTCAAGCTCTGGGGCCAACGTCCTGACTTTC,CASSQVLRGSSSGANVLTF
TRBD2,TRBV7-2,TRBJ2-1,many,TGTGCCAGCAGCCCCGTGGCTAGCGGGGCATACAATGAGCAGTTCTTC,CASSPVASGAYNEQFF
TRBD2,TRBV4-1,TRBJ2-7,many,TGCGCCAGCAGCCAGGGAGCGGGGGCCTACGAGCAGTACTTC,CASSQGAGAYEQYF
.,TRBV18,TRBJ2-7,many,TGTGCCAGCTCGCTCGGGGAACTCTACGAGCAGTACTTC,CASSLGELYEQYF
.,TRBV20-1,TRBJ2-1,few,TGCAGTGCTAGAACCCGGAGTAGCGGAGTTTACAATGAGCAGTTCTTC,CSARTRSSGVYNEQFF
.,TRBV4-1,TRBJ1-2,few,TGCGCCAGCAGCCAAGGGTTTGGTAACTCTAACTATGGCTACACCTTC,CASSQGFGNSNYGYTF
TRBD2,TRBV27,TRBJ2-1,.,TGTGCCAGCAGTGCGGGAGGGGAGTACAATGAGCAGTTCTTC,CASSAGGEYNEQFF
.,TRBV28,TRBJ2-1,many,TGTGCCAGCAGTATGGCGGGGGCCGGGGACAATGAGCAGTTCTTC,CASSMAGAGDNEQFF
.,TRBV20-1,TRBJ1-1,.,TGCAGTGCTAGAGTTCAGGGGATGAACACTGAAGCTTTCTTT,CSARVQGMNTEAFF
.,TRBV27,TRBJ2-5,few,TGTGCCAGCAGGACGAGGGGAGAGACCCAGTACTTC,CASRTRGETQYF
TRBD1,TRBV15,TRBJ1-5,.,TGTGCCACCAGCAGAGATCCGGGACAGCGTAAATCATTGTATCAGCCCCAGCATTTT,CATSRDPGQRKSLYQPQHF
.,TRBV29-1,TRBJ1-2,.,TGCAGCGTTGTAGAGGGAGCCTATGGCTACACCTTC,CSVVEGAYGYTF
TRBD1,TRBV7-6,TRBJ1-1,.,TGTGCCAGCAGCTGGCACAGGGGAGGCACTGAAGCTTTCTTT,CASSWHRGGTEAFF
TRBD1,TRBV20-1,TRBJ2-1,few,TGCAGTGCGCCGGACAGGGGCCGGGGGGAGCAGTTCTTC,CSAPDRGRGEQFF